The rows below give T cell receptor beta chains drawn from one sample of a study of molecular identifiers for immune sequencing clone quantification. In TCRdb, the PCR reads were re-called with MiXCR into one record per CDR3 protein. The sample contains 45,000 to 60,000 distinct CDR3 sequences, roughly 38% of which appear only once. Sequenced: naive CD8+ T cells from blood, with Jurkat cell RNA spiked in. The receptor source for this set is a human donor in good health. Some libraries in this study had Jurkat cell RNA spiked in. Both conserved end residues are part of each CDR3. The D gene is left open where the match is weak. A clone size is listed for some rows: how often the clone was seen (once, few, many), or a class if it is expanded.

v_call	j_call	d_call	clone_size	cdr3_aa	cdr3_nt
TRBV4-2	TRBJ2-7	-	few	CASSQVPSRVSSYEQYF	TGTGCCAGCAGCCAAGTTCCCTCGCGGGTTAGCTCCTACGAGCAGTACTTC
TRBV12-3/TRBV12-4	TRBJ1-4	TRBD1	once	CASSPRGTQNGKLFF	TGTGCCAGCAGCCCCAGGGGGACCCAGAATGGAAAACTGTTTTTT
TRBV29-1	TRBJ2-7	-	many	CSVAEGNIYEQYF	TGCAGCGTTGCGGAGGGGAATATCTACGAGCAGTACTTC
TRBV5-4	TRBJ1-1	-	-	CASSFPGAEAFF	TGTGCCAGCAGCTTCCCAGGGGCTGAAGCTTTCTTT
TRBV7-9	TRBJ1-1	-	many	CASRDEENTEAFF	TGTGCCAGCAGAGATGAAGAGAACACTGAAGCTTTCTTT
TRBV6-6	TRBJ2-5	-	few	CASRLSQGIGETQYF	TGTGCCAGCAGGCTGTCGCAGGGGATAGGAGAGACCCAGTACTTC
TRBV19	TRBJ2-7	TRBD1	few	CASSIGDRGYYEQYF	TGTGCCAGTAGTATTGGGGACAGGGGGTACTACGAGCAGTACTTC
TRBV21-1	TRBJ1-1	-	-	CVDTPRSTEAFF	TGTGTAGACACCCCCAGAAGCACTGAAGCTTTCTTT
TRBV27	TRBJ1-5	TRBD1	once	CASSWGQGHQPQHF	TGTGCCAGCAGTTGGGGACAGGGCCATCAGCCCCAGCATTTT
TRBV12-3/TRBV12-4	TRBJ1-5	TRBD1	-	CAGSSGTDSNQPQHF	TGTGCCGGCAGTTCCGGGACAGATAGCAATCAGCCCCAGCATTTT
TRBV28	TRBJ1-5	TRBD1	-	CASSITGAFKQPQHF	TGTGCCAGCAGTATTACAGGGGCGTTCAAACAGCCCCAGCATTTT
TRBV12-3/TRBV12-4	TRBJ2-1	-	many	CASSLAIQENEQFF	TGTGCCAGCAGTTTAGCGATCCAGGAAAATGAGCAGTTCTTC
TRBV6-2/TRBV6-3	TRBJ2-3	-	-	CASTPQGDTQYF	TGTGCCAGCACCCCCCAAGGAGATACGCAGTATTTT
TRBV9	TRBJ1-4	-	few	CASSVAGTEKLFF	TGTGCCAGCAGCGTAGCCGGGACCGAAAAACTGTTTTTT
TRBV7-7	TRBJ2-3	TRBD2	few	CASSQGLADTDTQYF	TGTGCCAGCAGCCAAGGACTAGCGGACACAGATACGCAGTATTTT
TRBV27	TRBJ1-2	-	few	CASSLSGQIYGYTF	TGTGCCAGCAGTTTATCCGGGCAGATCTATGGCTACACCTTC
TRBV11-2	TRBJ1-3	-	-	CASRVGNTIYF	TGTGCCAGCAGGGTAGGAAACACCATATATTTT
TRBV7-2	TRBJ2-5	-	many	CASSLLPAQETQYF	TGTGCCAGCAGCTTATTGCCAGCCCAAGAGACCCAGTACTTC
TRBV5-1	TRBJ2-1	-	-	CASSLVGSSYNELFF	TGCGCCAGCAGCTTGGTTGGTAGCTCCTACAATGAGCTGTTCTTC
TRBV10-2	TRBJ1-2	-	many	CASSEGPSFYGYTF	TGCGCCAGCAGTGAGGGACCTTCGTTCTATGGCTACACCTTC
TRBV5-4	TRBJ2-7	-	many	CASSLAGKPYEQYF	TGTGCCAGCAGCTTGGCCGGGAAGCCCTACGAGCAGTACTTC
TRBV12-3/TRBV12-4	TRBJ2-1	TRBD2	once	CASRDLAGWGQSEQFF	TGTGCCAGCAGAGACCTAGCGGGGTGGGGACAGAGTGAGCAGTTCTTC